This T cell receptor beta chain appears in the sequencing data of a study of identical twins. Study observations and caveats: The more abundant beta clonotypes in cord blood had fewer insertions, and memory repertoires did not show this.

TCRdb re-called the 5' RACE reads with MiXCR, one entry per CDR3 protein. The profile covers some 97,000 distinct CDR3 sequences, with about 6.1% appearing a single time and around 12% taken by the ten largest. This clonotype was seen repeatedly, ten times or more. What it binds is not known. This CDR3 has 15 amino acids. Trimming at V came to 0 bases and at J to 6 bases, leaving 5 bases not matched to a gene. Germline V gene sequence: CDR1 SGHNT, CDR2 YYREEE (reference sequence). The origin of this receptor is a woman in her forties or fifties in good health. Material for sequencing was memory T cells sorted from blood. The chain uses TRBV5-4 and TRBJ2-1; TRBD2 matches 8 bases. CDR3 sequence: CASSLGAGGGNEQFF. The CDR3 DNA sequence: TGTGCCAGCAGCTTGGGGGCCGGGGGGGGCAATGAGCAGTTCTTC. The variable domain in full, with the rest retrieved from reference TRBV5-4 and TRBJ2-1, is ETGVTQSPTHLIKTRGQQVTLRCSSQSGHNTVSWYQQALGQGPQFIFQYYREEENGRGNFPPRFSGLQFPNYSSELNVNALELDDSALYLCASSLGAGGGNEQFFGPGTRLTVL.